Below are 3 T cell receptor beta chains sequenced from a single sample in a study of beta chain features in type 1 diabetes. Study results and limitations: A moderate, significant TCRB CDR3 shortening appeared in type 1 diabetes across four CD4+ subsets.

The sequenced template was cDNA made from the entire isolated RNA. The assay was immunoSEQ multiplex PCR, and TCRdb's table has in-frame clones only and misses some. Of 350,000 to 400,000 clones in the sample, over 9.5% were seen once. Their antigens remain unidentified. The sequenced sample consisted of naive CD4+ T cells from blood. The receptors shown here come from a woman younger than 30 with type 1 diabetes.

This chain connects TRBV6-4 to TRBJ2-2, with 12 bases fitting TRBD2. The CDR3 has 14 residues. Germline loops: CDR1 MRHNA, CDR2 SNTAGT. The V gene end was trimmed by 6 bases and the J gene end by 6 bases; junction bases not matched to a gene: 2. CDR3 amino acids: CASSASGRAGELFF. CDR3 bases: TGTGCCAGCAGCGCTAGCGGGAGGGCCGGGGAGCTGTTTTTT.

The chain combines TRBV7-2 with TRBJ2-5; 8 bases line up with TRBD2. Trimming removed 1 base from V and 2 bases from J; junction bases left unmatched: 6. The length of the CDR3 is 16 residues. Germline V CDR1 and CDR2: SGHTA, FQGNSA. In nucleotides, the CDR3 is TGTGCCAGCAGCTTAGGCGGTAGCGGGGTGCAAGAGACCCAGTACTTC. This encodes CASSLGGSGVQETQYF.

This sequence joins TRBV5-1 and TRBJ2-4, with D perhaps matching TRBD2 (6 bases). Germline V gives CDR1 SGHRS, CDR2 YFSETQ. V was shortened by 4 bases and J by 1 base, with 12 bases between the two germline ends. The CDR3 loop spans 15 amino acids. The CDR3 loop reads CASSLARGAKNIQYF. CDR3 DNA sequence: TGCGCCAGCAGCCTAGCGCGGGGTGCCAAAAACATTCAGTACTTC.